One T cell receptor (beta chain) is described in this entry. The antigen remains unidentified. Between the trimmed V and J ends, which lost 3 bases and 0 bases, there was a span of 8 bases. The germline gives CDR1 WSHSY, CDR2 SAAADI. The CDR3 covers 14 residues. Treatment: roughly nine-day PBMC culture with coronavirus spike peptide pools or control peptides (ViraFEST assay). With approximately 9.9 ug/ml peptide pools and roughly 9 IU/ml IL-2, PBMCs were cultured at approximately 2 million per well. Days 3 and 7 saw half the medium replaced with fresh IL-2 medium. Cultured CD4+ T cell DNA underwent sequencing with the Oncomine TCR Beta short-read assay. In TCRdb, the PCR reads were re-called with MiXCR into one record per CDR3 protein. The data contain around 15,000 distinct CDR3 sequences, 53% of them seen just once; the ten biggest clones take up under 5%. This entry is derived from a study of vaccination and CD4 T cells after COVID-19.

Study results and caveats: Spike mono-reactivity was shown by 304 of 307 vaccine-specific clones in convalescent patients.

The chain uses TRBV10-2 and TRBJ1-2; D not certain. This material consisted of CD4+ T cells from blood, cultured in vitro, taken before SARS-CoV-2 vaccination. The clonotype comes from a human donor who had recovered from COVID-19. The CDR3 bases are TGCGCCAGCAGTGAATCGAGGGCTAACTATGGCTACACCTTC. This codes for CASSESRANYGYTF.